This TCR beta chain was recovered during a study of brain T cells in children with intractable seizures. Study findings and constraints: Among the top 50 brain clones were public and private clonotypes. Patients' HCMV serostatus was unknown; virus specificity rests on CDR3 similarity alone.

The sequenced cases were selected for having the highest brain T cell transcript signatures. At least one anti-epileptic drug was given before surgery. Comments on this clone: Its antigen is not identified.

CDR1 ENHRY and CDR2 SYGVKD come from the germline V gene. Trimming removed 4 bases at V and 0 bases at J, with 25 bases between. This CDR3 has 21 amino acids. Measured with immunoSEQ multiplex PCR; TCRdb has only the in-frame clones, and not every one. There are 4,500 to 5,500 clones in the sample; under 95% occur only once, and under 2.5% lies in the top ten. The chain is built from TRBV10-3 and TRBJ2-6; no clear D gene. The sequence was obtained from a boy under two years old with focal cortical dysplasia and intractable seizures. The source material was resected brain tissue, sampled at surgery. CDR3 in amino acids: CAISVQVGKQTPYSGANVLTF. CDR3 coding DNA: TGTGCCATCAGTGTGCAGGTGGGGAAACAGACACCCTACTCTGGGGCCAACGTCCTGACTTTC.